The clone carrying this T cell receptor beta chain was detected only a few times. TCRdb re-analysed the 5' RACE reads in MiXCR, keeping a single row per CDR3 protein. In the table there are about 48,000 distinct CDR3 sequences, about 19% of which are singletons. This entry belongs to a study of chronic HIV infection and antiretroviral therapy. V dropped 4 bases and J dropped 5; count of bases not matched to a gene: 11. This CDR3 has 17 residues. CDR1 is SGHNT and CDR2 is YYREEE in the germline V gene (reference sequence). Specimen: peripheral blood. The sequence was collected from an adult who had HIV and had not received antiretroviral therapy, or was an uninfected healthy control (not recorded which). V usage is TRBV5-4 and J usage is TRBJ2-4, with 11 positions matching TRBD2. The CDR3 DNA follows: TGTGCCAGCAGCCATCAGGCGGTAGCGGGAGGGCAAAACATTCAGTACTTC. Translation: CASSHQAVAGGQNIQYF.